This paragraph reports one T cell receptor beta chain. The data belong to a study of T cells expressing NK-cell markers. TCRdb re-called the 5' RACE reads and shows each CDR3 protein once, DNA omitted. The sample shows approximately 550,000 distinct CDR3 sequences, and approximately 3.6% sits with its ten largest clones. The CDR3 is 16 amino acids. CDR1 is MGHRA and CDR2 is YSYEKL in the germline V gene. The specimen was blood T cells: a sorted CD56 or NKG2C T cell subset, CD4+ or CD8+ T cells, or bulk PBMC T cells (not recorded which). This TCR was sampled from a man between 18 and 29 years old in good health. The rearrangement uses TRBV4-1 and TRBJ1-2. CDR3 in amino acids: CASSQDGSGSGYGYTF.